The 16 T cell receptor beta chains below all came from one sample that was sequenced in a study of technical replicates of blood from a few donors. Libraries were prepared by immunoSEQ multiplex PCR; TCRdb keeps only in-frame clonotypes and omits some of them. The sample holds about 75,000 clones, roughly 92% seen once. The sequencing input was PBMCs. The receptors were gathered from a human donor in good health. Some clones in this sample may be carry-over from other donors' samples.

The chain is built from TRBV6-5 and TRBJ2-7; no clear D. This CDR3 comprises 11 residues. Trimming stripped 6 bases from V and 7 bases from J, with 10 bases between. Germline assignment: CDR1 MNHEY and CDR2 SVGAGI. The CDR3 DNA reads TGTGCCAGCAGCTCACCCGGGGAGCAGTACTTC. It yields the protein CASSSPGEQYF.

The V call is TRBV18, the J call TRBJ2-1; maybe TRBD2 (7 bases). The CDR3 is 16 residues long. Germline CDR1 and CDR2: KGHSH and LQKENI. Trimming took off 2 bases at V and 7 bases at J, with 18 bases between the two ends. CDR3 sequence (DNA): TGTGCCAGCTCACCAGCCGCCGGGGGGCTATCGAATGAGCAGTTCTTC. The encoded protein is CASSPAAGGLSNEQFF.

The chain uses TRBV13 and TRBJ2-3, with D possibly being TRBD2 (6 bases). The germline CDR1 and CDR2 sequences are PRHDT and FYEKMQ (reference sequence). Trimming took off 4 bases at V and 5 bases at J, with 13 bases between the two ends. The CDR3 has 14 residues. The CDR3 here is CASSWGTEGDTQYF. CDR3 sequence (DNA): TGTGCCAGCAGCTGGGGGACTGAGGGAGATACGCAGTATTTT.

V usage is TRBV5-8 and J usage is TRBJ1-2; 7 nucleotides line up with TRBD1. The V segment lost 0 bases and the J segment 4 bases; nucleotides outside the gene matches: 9. Germline CDR1 is SGHTS and CDR2 is YDEGEE. The CDR3 has 16 amino acids. DNA of the CDR3: TGTGCCAGCAGCTTGGGGGTCAGGGGGTCAAGCTATGGCTACACCTTC. Translation: CASSLGVRGSSYGYTF.

This sequence joins TRBV2 and TRBJ2-3, with D maybe TRBD1 (7 bases). Germline V gives CDR1 SNHLY, CDR2 FYNNEI. Trimming removed 2 bases at V and 2 bases at J, with 17 bases between. This CDR3 has 17 amino acids. This chain's CDR3 is CASSESVEGADTDTQYF. The CDR3 bases are TGTGCCAGCAGTGAAAGCGTGGAGGGGGCGGACACAGATACGCAGTATTTT.

The chain combines TRBV6-6 with TRBJ1-2; D remains ambiguous. This CDR3 has 16 amino acids. In germline, CDR1 is MNHNY, CDR2 SVGAGI (reference sequence). Trimming pared 0 bases from V and 3 bases from J, leaving 14 bases between. This chain's CDR3 is CASSYSSSGIHYGYTF. In DNA form, the CDR3 reads TGTGCCAGCAGTTACTCGAGCTCCGGGATCCACTATGGCTACACCTTC.

The chain links TRBV7-3 to TRBJ2-1; weak D call: TRBD2 (5 bases). The CDR3 runs to 15 residues. The V gene lost 0 bases and the J gene lost 5 bases, with 11 bases spanning the gap. Germline lookup yields CDR1 SGHTA and CDR2 FQGTGA. The CDR3 protein is CASSLTSNGDNEQFF. In nucleotides, the CDR3 is TGTGCCAGCAGCTTAACGTCCAACGGGGACAATGAGCAGTTCTTC.

The rearrangement links TRBV7-2 to TRBJ2-1; 9 bases line up with TRBD2. The germline V gene has CDR1 SGHTA and CDR2 FQGNSA. This CDR3 is built from 15 residues. V dropped 3 bases and J dropped 0; count of bases not matched to a gene: 0. For the CDR3, the DNA is TGTGCCAGCAGCTTTAGCGGGAGCTCCTACAATGAGCAGTTCTTC. Protein: CASSFSGSSYNEQFF.

This chain links TRBV7-2 with TRBJ1-6; D might be TRBD1 (6 bases). Germline-derived CDR1 and CDR2 are SGHTA and FQGNSA. This CDR3 comprises 15 residues. V lost 1 base and J lost 14, with 18 bases in between. This CDR3 reads CASSLVGQTRGALHF. In DNA, the CDR3 is TGTGCCAGCAGCTTAGTTGGACAGACTCGTGGGGCCCTCCACTTT.

The V and J genes are TRBV30 and TRBJ1-2; 8 bases line up with TRBD1. The V gene end was trimmed by 1 base and the J gene end by 8 bases; junction bases not matched to a gene: 12. The CDR3 extends over 15 amino acids. Germline CDR1 GTSNPN, CDR2 SVGIG (reference sequence). CDR3 region: CAWSDRTGSVRGYTF. The CDR3, as DNA: TGTGCCTGGAGTGACCGGACAGGGAGTGTCAGGGGCTACACCTTC.

The table lists this clone with a few counts. V gene TRBV10-1 combines with J gene TRBJ2-2, with D maybe TRBD2 (5 bases). The V end was cut by 7 bases, the J end by 1 base, with 10 bases between. Per germline, CDR1 WNHNN and CDR2 SYGVQD (reference sequence). The length of the CDR3 is 14 residues. The DNA for the CDR3 is TGCGCCAGCACCGAGGGAGTGAACACCGGGGAGCTGTTTTTT. As protein: CASTEGVNTGELFF.

V usage is TRBV2 and J usage is TRBJ2-1, with a weak D call TRBD2 (7 bases). Germline CDR1 SNHLY, CDR2 FYNNEI. This CDR3 comprises 16 residues. Deletions cut 11 bases from V and 3 bases from J, with 23 bases between. CDR3 protein: CAYPLYRGGLYNEQFF. The CDR3 DNA sequence: TGTGCCTACCCCCTATATAGGGGGGGCCTCTACAATGAGCAGTTCTTC.

The V call is TRBV19, the J call TRBJ2-2; the D is unclear. The CDR3 is 15 residues long. V lost 6 bases and J 4 bases, leaving 15 bases between the germline ends. In germline, CDR1 is LNHDA, CDR2 SQIVND (reference sequence). CDR3 bases: TGTGCCAGTAGCGATGACCCTAGGCCCACCGGGGAGCTGTTTTTT. Translated: CASSDDPRPTGELFF.

The rearrangement joins TRBV2 to TRBJ1-2; maybe TRBD1 (6 bases). Germline values: CDR1 SNHLY, CDR2 FYNNEI. The CDR3 sequence is 13 residues long. The ends were cut back, 3 bases at V and 4 bases at J, with 9 bases in the middle. The DNA of the CDR3 is TGTGCCAGCAGTGAGGACAGTATCTATGGCTACACCTTC. Translating gives CASSEDSIYGYTF.

The CDR3: CASSDFSSGKNIQYF. CDR3 in DNA: TGTGCCAGCAGTGACTTTTCCAGCGGTAAAAACATTCAGTACTTC. V gene TRBV6-1 combines with J gene TRBJ2-4, with D maybe TRBD2 (5 bases). The V end lost 3 bases, the J end lost 4 bases, and 13 bases lay between the germline ends. Per germline, CDR1 MNHNS and CDR2 SASEGT. The CDR3 extends over 15 amino acids.

The chain recombines TRBV7-8 with TRBJ2-7; D possibly corresponds to TRBD2 (6 bases). Deletions cut 4 bases from V and 1 base from J, with 14 bases between. CDR1 and CDR2 from the germline V gene are SGHVS and FQNEAQ. This CDR3 has 15 residues. CDR3 sequence reads: CASSWGVAVSYEQYF. The CDR3 region has the DNA TGTGCCAGCAGCTGGGGGGTAGCCGTGTCCTACGAGCAGTACTTC.